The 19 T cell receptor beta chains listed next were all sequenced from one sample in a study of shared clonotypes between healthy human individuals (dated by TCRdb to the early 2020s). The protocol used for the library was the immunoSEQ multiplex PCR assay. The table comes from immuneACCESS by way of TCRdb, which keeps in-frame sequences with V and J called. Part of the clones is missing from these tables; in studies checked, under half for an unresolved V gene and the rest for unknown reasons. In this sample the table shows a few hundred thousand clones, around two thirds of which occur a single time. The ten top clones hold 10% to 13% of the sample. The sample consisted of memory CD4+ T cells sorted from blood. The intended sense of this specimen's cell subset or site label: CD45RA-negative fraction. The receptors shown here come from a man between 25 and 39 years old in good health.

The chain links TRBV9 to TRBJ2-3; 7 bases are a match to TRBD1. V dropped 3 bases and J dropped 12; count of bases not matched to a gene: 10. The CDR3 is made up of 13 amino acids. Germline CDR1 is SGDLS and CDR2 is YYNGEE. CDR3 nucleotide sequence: TGTGCCAGCAGCGGGGACAGTTTCCCCCCACAGTATTTT. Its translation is CASSGDSFPPQYF.

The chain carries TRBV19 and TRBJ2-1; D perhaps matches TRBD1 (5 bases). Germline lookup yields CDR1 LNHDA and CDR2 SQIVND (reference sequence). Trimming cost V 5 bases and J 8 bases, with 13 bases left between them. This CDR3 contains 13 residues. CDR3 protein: CASSAGHPYEQFF. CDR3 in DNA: TGTGCCAGTAGTGCCGGACACCCGTATGAGCAGTTCTTC.

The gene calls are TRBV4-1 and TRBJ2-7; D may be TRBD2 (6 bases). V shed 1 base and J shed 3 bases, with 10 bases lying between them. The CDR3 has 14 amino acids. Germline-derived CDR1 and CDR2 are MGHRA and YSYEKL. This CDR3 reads CASSQVTDYYEQYF. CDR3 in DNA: TGCGCCAGCAGCCAAGTTACGGACTACTACGAGCAGTACTTC.

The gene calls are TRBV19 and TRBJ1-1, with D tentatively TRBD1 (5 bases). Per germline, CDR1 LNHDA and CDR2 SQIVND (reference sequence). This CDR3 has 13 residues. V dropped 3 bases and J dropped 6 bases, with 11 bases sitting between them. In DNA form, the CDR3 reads TGTGCCAGTAGTATGACCCGACAGTCTGAAGCTTTCTTT. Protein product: CASSMTRQSEAFF.

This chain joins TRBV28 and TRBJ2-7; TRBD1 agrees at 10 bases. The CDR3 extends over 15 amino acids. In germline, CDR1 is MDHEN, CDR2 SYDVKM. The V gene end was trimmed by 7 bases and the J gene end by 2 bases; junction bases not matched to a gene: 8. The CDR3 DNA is TGTGCCAGCACCGCCGACGGGACAGGGGCCTACGAGCAGTACTTC. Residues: CASTADGTGAYEQYF.

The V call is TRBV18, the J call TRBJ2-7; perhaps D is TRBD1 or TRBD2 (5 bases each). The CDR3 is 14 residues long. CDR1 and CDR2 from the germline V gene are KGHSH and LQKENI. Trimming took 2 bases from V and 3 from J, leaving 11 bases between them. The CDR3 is CASSPTGPSYEQYF. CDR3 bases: TGTGCCAGCTCACCAACGGGACCTAGCTACGAGCAGTACTTC.

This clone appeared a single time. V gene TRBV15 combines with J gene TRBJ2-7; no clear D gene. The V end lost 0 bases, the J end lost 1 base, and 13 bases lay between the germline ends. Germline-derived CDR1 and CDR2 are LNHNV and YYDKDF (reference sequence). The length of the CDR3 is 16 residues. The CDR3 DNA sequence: TGTGCCACCAGCAGAGATTTCAGGCGGCGATCCTACGAGCAGTACTTC. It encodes CATSRDFRRRSYEQYF. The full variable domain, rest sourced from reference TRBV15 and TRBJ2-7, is DAMVIQNPRYQVTQFGKPVTLSCSQTLNHNVMYWYQQKSSQAPKLLFHYYDKDFNNEADTPDNFQSRRPNTSFCFLDIRSPGLGDTAMYLCATSRDFRRRSYEQYFGPGTRLTVT.

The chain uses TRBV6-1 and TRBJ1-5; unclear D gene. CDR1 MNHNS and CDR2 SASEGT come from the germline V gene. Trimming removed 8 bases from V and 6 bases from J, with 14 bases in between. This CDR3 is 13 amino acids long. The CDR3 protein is CASQQTGGQPQHF. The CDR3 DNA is TGTGCCAGCCAACAGACGGGAGGTCAGCCCCAGCATTTT.

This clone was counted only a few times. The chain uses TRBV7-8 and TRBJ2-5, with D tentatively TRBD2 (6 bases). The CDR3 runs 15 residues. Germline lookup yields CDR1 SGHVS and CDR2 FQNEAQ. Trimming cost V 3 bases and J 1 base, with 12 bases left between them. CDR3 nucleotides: TGTGCCAGCAGCTTTACCCAACTAGCCCAAGAGACCCAGTACTTC. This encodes CASSFTQLAQETQYF.

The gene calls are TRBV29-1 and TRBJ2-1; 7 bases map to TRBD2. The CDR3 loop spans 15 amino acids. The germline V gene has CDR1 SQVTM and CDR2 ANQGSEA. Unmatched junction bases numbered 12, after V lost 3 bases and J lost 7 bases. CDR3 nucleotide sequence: TGCAGCGTTGAGGGAGGGCTAGCAAGTTATAATGAGCAGTTCTTC. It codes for CSVEGGLASYNEQFF.

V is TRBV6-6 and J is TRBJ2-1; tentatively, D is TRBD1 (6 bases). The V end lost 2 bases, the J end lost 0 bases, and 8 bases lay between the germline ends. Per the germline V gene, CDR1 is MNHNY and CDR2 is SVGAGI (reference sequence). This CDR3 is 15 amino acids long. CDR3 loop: CASSYPGHSYNEQFF. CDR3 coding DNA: TGTGCCAGCAGTTACCCGGGACACTCCTACAATGAGCAGTTCTTC.

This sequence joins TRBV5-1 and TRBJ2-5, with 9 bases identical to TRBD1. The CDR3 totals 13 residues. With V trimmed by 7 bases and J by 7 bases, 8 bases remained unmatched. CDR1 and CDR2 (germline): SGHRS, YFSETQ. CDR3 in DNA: TGCGCCAGCGGGGGACAGGGCGATGGGACCCAGTACTTC. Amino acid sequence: CASGGQGDGTQYF.

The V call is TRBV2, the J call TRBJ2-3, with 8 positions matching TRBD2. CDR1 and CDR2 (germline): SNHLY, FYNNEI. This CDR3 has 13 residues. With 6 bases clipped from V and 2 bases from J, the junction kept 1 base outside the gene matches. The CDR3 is CASRLADTDTQYF. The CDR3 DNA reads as TGTGCCAGCAGACTAGCGGACACAGATACGCAGTATTTT. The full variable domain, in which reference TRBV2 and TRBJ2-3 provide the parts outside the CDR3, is EPEVTQTPSHQVTQMGQEVILRCVPISNHLYFYWYRQILGQKVEFLVSFYNNEISEKSEIFDDQFSVERPDGSNFTLKIRSTKLEDSAMYFCASRLADTDTQYFGPGTRLTVL.

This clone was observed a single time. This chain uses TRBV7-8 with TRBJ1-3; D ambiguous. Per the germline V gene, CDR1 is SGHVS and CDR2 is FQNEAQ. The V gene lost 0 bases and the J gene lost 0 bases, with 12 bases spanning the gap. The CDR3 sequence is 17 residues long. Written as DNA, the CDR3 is TGTGCCAGCAGCTTAGCGGAAAATATTTACTCTGGAAACACCATATATTTT. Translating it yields CASSLAENIYSGNTIYF.

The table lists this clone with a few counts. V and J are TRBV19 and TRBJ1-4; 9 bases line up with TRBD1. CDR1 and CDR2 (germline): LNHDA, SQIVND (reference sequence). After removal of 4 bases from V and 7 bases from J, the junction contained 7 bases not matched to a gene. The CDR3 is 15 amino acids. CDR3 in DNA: TGTGCCAGTAGTACCGTGACAGGGGGAATTGAAAAACTGTTTTTT. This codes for CASSTVTGGIEKLFF.

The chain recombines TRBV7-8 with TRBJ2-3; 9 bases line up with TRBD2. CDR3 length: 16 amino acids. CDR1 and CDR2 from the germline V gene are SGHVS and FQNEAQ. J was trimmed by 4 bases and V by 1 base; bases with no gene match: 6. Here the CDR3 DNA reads TGTGCCAGCAGCTTAGTTGCGGGAGGGTGGCCAGATACGCAGTATTTT. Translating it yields CASSLVAGGWPDTQYF.

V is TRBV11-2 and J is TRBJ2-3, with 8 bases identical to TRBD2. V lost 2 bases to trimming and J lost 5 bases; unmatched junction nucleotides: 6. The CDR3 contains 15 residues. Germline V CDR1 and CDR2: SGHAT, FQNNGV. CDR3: CASSLTGGSGDTQYF. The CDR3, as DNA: TGTGCCAGCAGCTTAACGGGGGGGAGTGGAGATACGCAGTATTTT.

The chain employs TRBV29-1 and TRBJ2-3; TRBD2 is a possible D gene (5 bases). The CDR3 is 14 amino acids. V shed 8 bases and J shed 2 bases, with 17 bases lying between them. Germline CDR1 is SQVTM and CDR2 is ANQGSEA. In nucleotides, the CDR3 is TGCAGCATCGAGGGTCCAGCGACCACAGATACGCAGTATTTT. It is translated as CSIEGPATTDTQYF.

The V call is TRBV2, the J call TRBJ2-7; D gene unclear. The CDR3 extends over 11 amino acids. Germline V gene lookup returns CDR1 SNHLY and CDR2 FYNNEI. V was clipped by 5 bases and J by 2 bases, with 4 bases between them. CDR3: CASSRTYEQYF. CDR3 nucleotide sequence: TGTGCCAGCAGTCGGACCTACGAGCAGTACTTC. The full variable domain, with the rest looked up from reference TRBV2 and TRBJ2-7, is EPEVTQTPSHQVTQMGQEVILRCVPISNHLYFYWYRQILGQKVEFLVSFYNNEISEKSEIFDDQFSVERPDGSNFTLKIRSTKLEDSAMYFCASSRTYEQYFGPGTRLTVT.